This T cell receptor (beta chain) was documented in a study of blood T cell repertoires in COVID-19. At the level of the study: Specimens from acute and convalescent COVID-19 originated in the United States, Italy and Spain.

Per the original methods: Nucleated cell counts were estimated from reference gene primer amplification. The repertoire was sequenced with immunoSEQ multiplex PCR; TCRdb's copy has only in-frame clones and lacks some. V and J calls and clone size come straight from that table; D and trimming were deduced from the DNA. The sample shows 160,000 or so clones, 75% to 90% of them seen only once. The CDR3 sequence is 15 residues long. CDR1 and CDR2 (germline): SGHNT, YENEEA. Unmatched junction bases numbered 4, after V lost 5 bases and J lost 0 bases. Sequences were obtained from peripheral blood. The source of this sequence is a middle-aged woman with acute or convalescent COVID-19. V gene TRBV11-3 combines with J gene TRBJ2-1; 7 nucleotides align to TRBD1. CDR3 sequence: CASSPGDSSYNEQFF. The CDR3 coding sequence is TGTGCCAGCAGCCCCGGGGACAGCTCCTACAATGAGCAGTTCTTC.